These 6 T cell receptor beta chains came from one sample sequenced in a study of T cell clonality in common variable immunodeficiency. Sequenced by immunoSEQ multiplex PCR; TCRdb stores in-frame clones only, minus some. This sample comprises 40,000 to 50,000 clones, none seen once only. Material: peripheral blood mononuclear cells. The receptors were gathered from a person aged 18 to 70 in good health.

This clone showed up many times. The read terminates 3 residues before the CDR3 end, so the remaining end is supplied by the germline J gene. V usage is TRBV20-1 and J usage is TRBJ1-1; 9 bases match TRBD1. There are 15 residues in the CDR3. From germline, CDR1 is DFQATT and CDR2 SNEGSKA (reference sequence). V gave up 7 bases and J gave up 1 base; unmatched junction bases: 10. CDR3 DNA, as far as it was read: TGCAGTGGTAGGGGACCGGGACAGGGGAACACTGAA. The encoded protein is CSGRGPGQGNTE. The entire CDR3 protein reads CSGRGPGQGNTEAFF.

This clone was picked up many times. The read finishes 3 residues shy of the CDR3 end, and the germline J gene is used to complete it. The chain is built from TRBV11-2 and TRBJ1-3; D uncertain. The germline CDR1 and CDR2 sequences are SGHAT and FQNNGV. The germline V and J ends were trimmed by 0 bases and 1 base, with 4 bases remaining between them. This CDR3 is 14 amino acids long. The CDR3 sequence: CASSLERSGNTIYF. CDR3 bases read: TGTGCCAGCAGCTTAGAAAGGTCTGGAAACACC.

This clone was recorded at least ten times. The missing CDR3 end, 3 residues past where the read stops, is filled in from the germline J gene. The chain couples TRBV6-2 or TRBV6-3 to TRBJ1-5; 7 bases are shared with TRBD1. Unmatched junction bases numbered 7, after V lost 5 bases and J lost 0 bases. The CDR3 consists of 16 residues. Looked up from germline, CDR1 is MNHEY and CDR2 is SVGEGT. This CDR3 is CASSSRQGYSNQPQHF. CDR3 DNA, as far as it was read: TGTGCCAGCAGTAGTAGACAGGGTTATAGCAATCAGCCC.

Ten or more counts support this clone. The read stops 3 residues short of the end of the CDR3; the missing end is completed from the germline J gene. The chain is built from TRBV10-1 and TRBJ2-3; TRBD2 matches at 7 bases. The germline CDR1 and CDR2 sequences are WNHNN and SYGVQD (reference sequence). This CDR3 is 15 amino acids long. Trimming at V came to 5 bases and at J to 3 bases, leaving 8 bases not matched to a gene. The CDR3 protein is CASSPGGKGTDTQYF. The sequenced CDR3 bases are TGCGCCAGCAGTCCCGGGGGGAAGGGGACAGATACG.

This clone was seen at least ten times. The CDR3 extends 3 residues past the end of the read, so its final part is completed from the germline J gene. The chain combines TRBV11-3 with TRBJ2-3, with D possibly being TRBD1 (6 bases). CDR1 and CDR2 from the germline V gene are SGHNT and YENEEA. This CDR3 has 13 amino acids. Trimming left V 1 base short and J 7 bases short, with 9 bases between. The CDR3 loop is CASSLGRDNTQYF. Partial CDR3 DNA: TGTGCCAGCAGCTTAGGCAGGGACAATACG.

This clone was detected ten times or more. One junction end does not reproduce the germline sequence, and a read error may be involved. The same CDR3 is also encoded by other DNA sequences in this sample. The CDR3 loop is CASSQGVRDRSVAGANVLTF. CDR3 bases read: TGCGCCAGCAGCCAAGGGGTCCGGGACAGGTCGGTCGCTGGGGCCAACGTC. This chain uses TRBV14 with TRBJ2-6; 8 bases are a match to TRBD1. The read terminates 3 residues ahead of where the CDR3 ends, so the germline J gene completes it. Germline V gene lookup returns CDR1 SGHDN and CDR2 FVKESK. The CDR3 spans 20 residues.